These T cell receptor beta chains were read from a single sample in a study of blood T cells in healthy people across ages. TCRdb re-derived calls from the 5' RACE reads in MiXCR, one entry per CDR3 protein. The repertoire holds about 1.7 million distinct CDR3 sequences, with about 28% as singletons. Sequencing used blood. All receptors come from a woman between 25 and 40 years old in good health. The CDR3 runs from the conserved cysteine through the conserved F or W. D genes are given only for firm matches.

CDR3 protein,J gene,V gene,D gene,CDR3 length
CASTYPGNEQFF,TRBJ2-1,TRBV7-9,-,12
CASSLGQSWTEAFF,TRBJ1-1,TRBV28,TRBD1,14
CASSTGGPKSYEQYF,TRBJ2-7,TRBV5-1,-,15
CASRRSVNYGYTF,TRBJ1-2,TRBV12-3/TRBV12-4,-,13
CASFQVTYEQYF,-,TRBV28,-,12
CASSLGRSDSPLHF,TRBJ1-6,TRBV5-1,-,14
CASIGVGQAAYNEQFF,TRBJ2-1,TRBV6-1,TRBD1,16
CASSPRRACHELYF,TRBJ2-7,TRBV7-2,-,14
CASREGTGTYEQYF,TRBJ2-7,TRBV6-1,-,14
CASSPSRSYNEQFF,TRBJ2-1,TRBV11-2,-,14
CASTPFRAFEQYF,TRBJ2-7,TRBV7-2,-,13
CASSPGYGYGYTF,TRBJ1-2,TRBV5-6,-,13
CATSDHGGGEQYF,TRBJ2-7,TRBV24-1,-,13
CASSPRWGVQETQYF,TRBJ2-5,TRBV27,-,15
CASSQGDADTQYF,TRBJ2-3,TRBV4-2,-,13
CSARGPEAGGNQPQHF,TRBJ1-5,TRBV20-1,-,16
CSARTVFGLEQYF,TRBJ2-7,TRBV20-1,-,13
CASSFFRGDTEAFF,TRBJ1-1,TRBV7-2,-,14
CASSGPDEKLFF,TRBJ1-4,TRBV6-1,-,12
CASSLTWISYNEQYF,TRBJ2-4,TRBV3-1,-,15
CASSYSQASPEAFF,TRBJ1-1,TRBV6-6,-,14
CASSFMDNQPQHF,TRBJ1-5,TRBV27,-,13
CSARGPVADYNEQYF,TRBJ2-5,TRBV20-1,-,15
CSVGSTVEQYF,TRBJ2-7,TRBV29-1,-,11
CASSLSGGDHNEQFF,TRBJ2-1,TRBV5-1,TRBD2,15
CASSVEFLAYNEQFF,TRBJ2-1,TRBV6-1,-,15
CASSPGPGDTQYF,TRBJ2-3,TRBV5-1,-,13
CAISPGLSSTDTQYF,TRBJ2-3,TRBV10-3,-,15
CASSAGQGTEAFF,TRBJ1-1,TRBV6-6,-,13
CASTTSGGCGEQFF,TRBJ2-1,TRBV9,TRBD2,14
CAISRDSSGNTIYF,TRBJ1-3,TRBV10-3,TRBD1,14
CASSLGTTKYF,TRBJ2-5,TRBV7-2,TRBD2,11
CATSVKNTEAFF,TRBJ1-1,TRBV24-1,-,12
CASSPPGQGWNEQYF,-,TRBV6-6,TRBD1,15
CASSQLQGGEQYF,TRBJ2-7,TRBV3-1,TRBD1,13
CDLPTYEQYF,TRBJ2-7,TRBV12-3/TRBV12-4,-,10
CASSPTGQAGETQYF,TRBJ2-5,TRBV7-3,TRBD1,15
CAWISTGFSYEQYF,TRBJ2-7,TRBV30,-,14
CASGRVGSGANVLTF,TRBJ2-6,TRBV2,-,15
CASREGFDEQFF,TRBJ2-1,TRBV10-2,-,12
CASSEGDREGSGANVRTF,TRBJ2-6,TRBV4-1,TRBD1,18
CASSTSGQGYNEQFF,TRBJ2-1,TRBV5-1,TRBD1,15
CSAREKGRGRFGYTF,TRBJ1-2,TRBV20-1,TRBD1,15
CATDPGETQYF,TRBJ2-5,TRBV2,-,11
CASSYSKRGRSYEQYF,TRBJ2-7,TRBV6-2/TRBV6-3,-,16
CSVEAGVTYEQYF,TRBJ2-7,TRBV29-1,-,13
CAISEFQVYEQFF,TRBJ2-1,TRBV10-3,-,13